A single sample is the source of the 32 T cell receptor beta chains below, sequenced in a study of CD8+ T cells in alopecia areata. Sequencing relied on a cDNA template that was reverse transcribed from extracted RNA. Clones were read by immunoSEQ multiplex PCR, and TCRdb kept only the in-frame ones, dropping some. The sample records around 120,000 clones, approximately 60% being singletons. Described treatment: oral pan-JAK inhibitor, 5-10 mg twice daily. The sample in question was CD4+ T cells sorted from blood, obtained at week 4, from a patient treated with tofacitinib. The receptor set was obtained from a human donor with alopecia areata.

This clone was seen only a few times. The chain couples TRBV25-1 to TRBJ2-2; D uncertain. The germline V gene encodes CDR1 MGHDK and CDR2 SYGVNS. This CDR3 has 14 amino acids. V shed 8 bases and J shed 6 bases, with 16 bases lying between them. CDR3 amino acids: CASSGRAGAGELFF. As DNA, the CDR3 is TGTGCCAGCTCCGGGCGTGCTGGGGCCGGGGAGCTGTTTTTT.

The chain is built from TRBV29-1 and TRBJ1-4, with unresolved D. Trimming pared 5 bases from V and 6 bases from J, leaving 13 bases between. The CDR3 length is 13 residues. Germline V gives CDR1 SQVTM, CDR2 ANQGSEA. DNA of the CDR3: TGCAGCGTTCGCGCCAGCAGACATGAAAAACTGTTTTTT. This translates into CSVRASRHEKLFF.

The table lists this clone with a few counts. The J gene is TRBJ1-1, the V gene TRBV28; TRBD1 might be the D (5 bases). CDR3 size: 16 residues. Trimming shortened V by 5 bases and J by 1 base, and 17 bases separated the two germline ends. Germline CDR1 MDHEN, CDR2 SYDVKM. CDR3 DNA: TGTGCCAGCAGTCCCCTCGGGTACAGGACGAACACTGAAGCTTTCTTT. As protein: CASSPLGYRTNTEAFF.

Comments on this clone: Other DNA variants within this sample encode the same CDR3. This chain links TRBV30 with TRBJ2-5, with D uncertain. This CDR3 region has 12 residues. The germline CDR1 and CDR2 sequences are GTSNPN and SVGIG (reference sequence). Trimming cost V 0 bases and J 4 bases, with 6 bases left between them. The CDR3 DNA follows: TGTGCCTGGAGTGTACTGGGAGAGACCCAGTACTTC. As protein: CAWSVLGETQYF.

CDR3 bases: TGTGCCAGCAGTGTCCCCGGGGAGCTGTTTTTT. Encoded protein: CASSVPGELFF. The chain has TRBV2 and TRBJ2-2; D ambiguous. V dropped 4 bases and J dropped 6 bases, with 3 bases sitting between them. Germline V gene lookup returns CDR1 SNHLY and CDR2 FYNNEI. CDR3 length: 11 residues.

J is TRBJ2-5 and V is TRBV4-1, with 7 nucleotides matching TRBD2. The CDR3 length is 14 residues. Germline assignment: CDR1 MGHRA and CDR2 YSYEKL. The trim removed 2 bases at V and 5 bases at J, leaving 5 bases unmatched. CDR3: CASSQRLAQETQYF. As DNA, the CDR3 is TGCGCCAGCAGCCAAAGACTAGCCCAGGAGACCCAGTACTTC.

This clone has just one count. As DNA, the CDR3 is TGTGCCAGCAGACAGCCTAGCTCCTATAATTCACCCCTCCACTTT. Protein sequence: CASRQPSSYNSPLHF. This sequence joins TRBV11-2 and TRBJ1-6; D uncertain. Deletions cut 6 bases from V and 0 bases from J, with 9 bases between. In germline, CDR1 is SGHAT, CDR2 FQNNGV. There are 15 residues in the CDR3.

The chain recombines TRBV15 with TRBJ2-5; D is undetermined. The CDR3 is made up of 14 amino acids. Looked up from germline, CDR1 is LNHNV and CDR2 is YYDKDF (reference sequence). Trimming removed 8 bases from V and 6 bases from J, with 19 bases in between. The CDR3 protein is CATQDGGVSKTQYF. CDR3 bases: TGTGCCACCCAGGATGGTGGTGTCTCGAAGACCCAGTACTTC.

The chain carries TRBV9 and TRBJ2-1; unclear D gene. CDR1 is SGDLS and CDR2 is YYNGEE in the germline V gene. Trimming cost V 2 bases and J 7 bases, with 16 bases left between them. The CDR3 runs 15 residues. In nucleotides, the CDR3 is TGTGCCAGCAGCGTTCGGCCAAACCCGGAAAATGAGCAGTTCTTC. Its protein is CASSVRPNPENEQFF. Full variable domain (missing parts from reference TRBV9 and TRBJ2-1): DSGVTQTPKHLITATGQRVTLRCSPRSGDLSVYWYQQSLDQGLQFLIQYYNGEERAKGNILERFSAQQFPDLHSELNLSSLELGDSALYFCASSVRPNPENEQFFGPGTRLTVL.

The chain couples TRBV5-4 to TRBJ2-3; D ambiguous. Germline CDR1 reads SGHNT; CDR2 reads YYREEE (reference sequence). V lost 0 bases, J lost 2 bases, and 4 bases lay in between. CDR3 size: 13 residues. The CDR3 spells CASSLDHTDTQYF. DNA of the CDR3: TGTGCCAGCAGCTTGGACCACACAGATACGCAGTATTTT.

The count of this clone is one. J is TRBJ1-4 and V is TRBV30; D uncertain. Germline CDR1 reads GTSNPN; CDR2 reads SVGIG (reference sequence). The CDR3 has 14 amino acids. V was cut by 2 bases and J by 1 base, with 8 bases left in between. The DNA for the CDR3 is TGTGCCTGGAGTTCGGCGGAAACTAATGAAAAACTGTTTTTT. Translated: CAWSSAETNEKLFF.

The J gene is TRBJ2-3, the V gene TRBV10-3; unclear D gene. Germline V gene sequence: CDR1 ENHRY, CDR2 SYGVKD. Trimming left V 7 bases short and J 2 bases short, with 13 bases between. The CDR3 contains 14 residues. CDR3 nucleotide sequence: TGTGCCATCAATCGAGACGGTCCCACAGATACGCAGTATTTT. Residues: CAINRDGPTDTQYF.

The chain joins TRBV7-9 to TRBJ2-1, with D perhaps TRBD1 (6 bases). The CDR3 covers 15 residues. V lost 7 bases and J 0 bases, leaving 13 bases between the germline ends. Germline CDR1 and CDR2: SEHNR and FQNEAQ (reference sequence). The CDR3 loop is CASTLGQSSYNEQFF. The CDR3 nucleotides are TGTGCCAGCACCCTCGGACAGAGCTCCTACAATGAGCAGTTCTTC.

This clone has a single count. The chain employs TRBV7-9 and TRBJ1-2; no clear D gene. The CDR3 runs 12 residues. The V and J ends lost 4 bases and 6 bases respectively, with 9 bases between them. Germline V gene data show CDR1 as SEHNR and CDR2 as FQNEAQ (reference sequence). The DNA of the CDR3 is TGTGCCAGCAGCTCCGAGGGCCATGGCTACACCTTC. Its protein product is CASSSEGHGYTF.

The chain combines TRBV4-3 with TRBJ1-6; D remains unclear. CDR1 and CDR2 (germline): LGHNA, YSLEER. V dropped 6 bases and J dropped 9 bases, with 15 bases sitting between them. CDR3 length: 14 amino acids. CDR3 nucleotide sequence: TGCGCCAGCAGTCGGACGGTTTTAGGTTCACCCCTCCACTTT. Residues: CASSRTVLGSPLHF.

This clone was detected once. The chain's CDR3 is CAWSVLEPEYNEQFF. The CDR3 nucleotides are TGTGCCTGGAGTGTACTGGAGCCAGAGTACAATGAGCAGTTCTTC. The chain couples TRBV30 to TRBJ2-1, with D uncertain. CDR1 and CDR2 from the germline V gene are GTSNPN and SVGIG (reference sequence). This CDR3 contains 15 residues. Trimming stripped 0 bases from V and 4 bases from J, with 13 bases between.

The CDR3 nucleotides read TGTGCCATCAGTGAGTCCCGTAGTCTAGCGGACTACAATGAGCAGTTCTTC. This translates into CAISESRSLADYNEQFF. The chain combines TRBV10-3 with TRBJ2-1, with TRBD2 matching 7 bases. Germline V lookup: CDR1 ENHRY, CDR2 SYGVKD. The J segment lost 3 bases and the V segment lost 0 bases, leaving 8 bases of the junction unmatched. This CDR3 contains 17 residues.

The chain uses TRBV4-1 and TRBJ1-6; D gene ambiguous. Germline V CDR1 and CDR2: MGHRA, YSYEKL. The CDR3 loop spans 13 amino acids. V lost 0 bases, J lost 11 bases, and 8 bases lay in between. The CDR3 bases are TGCGCCAGCAGCCAAGATATAGGGACACCCCTCCACTTT. Protein sequence: CASSQDIGTPLHF.

The chain carries TRBV6-1 and TRBJ1-1; TRBD1 might be the D (5 bases). Germline values: CDR1 MNHNS, CDR2 SASEGT. V gave up 6 bases and J gave up 7 bases, with 9 bases separating them. The CDR3 runs to 11 residues. This CDR3 is CASRSDIEAFF. The CDR3 region has the DNA TGTGCCAGCAGATCGGACATTGAAGCTTTCTTT.

V gene TRBV5-1 combines with J gene TRBJ2-5, with D unclear. The CDR3 totals 14 residues. Germline lookup yields CDR1 SGHRS and CDR2 YFSETQ. Trimming took 3 bases from V and 4 from J, leaving 13 bases between them. In nucleotides, the CDR3 is TGCGCCAGCAGCTACAGATTCGGCCGAGAGACCCAGTACTTC. This codes for CASSYRFGRETQYF.

The V gene is TRBV2, the J gene TRBJ2-3; D perhaps matches TRBD2 (6 bases). The CDR3 spans 15 residues. Germline CDR1 and CDR2: SNHLY and FYNNEI. The germline V and J ends were trimmed by 2 bases and 2 bases, with 11 bases remaining between them. The CDR3 is CASSELRDPTDTQYF. The CDR3 region has the DNA TGTGCCAGCAGTGAACTGCGGGACCCCACAGATACGCAGTATTTT.

The chain is built from TRBV7-2 and TRBJ2-2, with TRBD1 matching over 7 bases. This CDR3 is built from 16 residues. With V trimmed by 6 bases and J by 4 bases, 11 bases remained unmatched. The V gene's germline CDR1 is SGHTA and CDR2 FQGNSA. The CDR3 region is CASRSPGQLTTGELFF. CDR3 in DNA: TGTGCCAGCAGGAGTCCGGGACAGCTTACCACCGGGGAGCTGTTTTTT.

On this clone: The same CDR3 is also encoded by other DNA sequences in this sample. This chain links TRBV5-1 with TRBJ2-2; D is uncertain. V lost 0 bases and J 1 base, leaving 4 bases between the germline ends. Germline loops: CDR1 SGHRS, CDR2 YFSETQ. The CDR3 runs to 14 residues. The CDR3 region has the DNA TGCGCCAGCAGCTTGGGGCAGAACACCGGGGAGCTGTTTTTT. Translated, it gives CASSLGQNTGELFF.

The chain couples TRBV25-1 to TRBJ1-1; no definite D call. Germline values: CDR1 MGHDK, CDR2 SYGVNS. This CDR3 has 17 residues. Trimming cost V 0 bases and J 1 base, with 15 bases left between them. The CDR3 DNA reads as TGTGCCAGCAGTGAATATGGCGCAGTTGGACCGAACACTGAAGCTTTCTTT. Its translation is CASSEYGAVGPNTEAFF.

The chain combines TRBV2 with TRBJ2-1, with D possibly TRBD2 on 5 matching bases. CDR1 is SNHLY and CDR2 is FYNNEI in the germline V gene. Trimming left V 6 bases short and J 3 bases short, with 6 bases between. The CDR3 runs 12 residues. The CDR3 DNA is TGTGCCAGCAGCGGGGACTACAATGAGCAGTTCTTC. Protein product: CASSGDYNEQFF.

The chain uses TRBV29-1 and TRBJ2-2; perhaps TRBD2 as D (5 bases). Germline V gene data show CDR1 as SQVTM and CDR2 as ANQGSEA. The CDR3 sequence is 14 residues long. Trimming stripped 7 bases from V and 3 bases from J, with 15 bases between. The CDR3 sequence: CSARIRRDTGELFF. The CDR3 DNA is TGCAGCGCCCGGATTCGGCGGGACACCGGGGAGCTGTTTTTT.

V and J are TRBV30 and TRBJ2-6; 7 nucleotides align to TRBD2. The germline gives CDR1 GTSNPN, CDR2 SVGIG (reference sequence). V gave up 4 bases and J gave up 0 bases; unmatched junction bases: 15. CDR3 length equals 19 residues. CDR3 nucleotides: TGTGCCTGGACCGTACGAGCGGGACCCACAAACTCTGGGGCCAACGTCCTGACTTTC. This encodes CAWTVRAGPTNSGANVLTF.

The chain recombines TRBV6-5 with TRBJ2-7, with 8 bases aligning to TRBD2. CDR3 length equals 13 residues. CDR1 is MNHEY and CDR2 is SVGAGI in the germline V gene. V shed 6 bases, J shed 5 bases, and the junction held 6 bases outside the gene matches. The CDR3 nucleotides are TGTGCCAGCAGCTCCGGACTAGCCCACGAGCAGTACTTC. Translating it yields CASSSGLAHEQYF.

The chain couples TRBV7-9 to TRBJ2-5; the D gene is possibly TRBD2 (6 bases). This CDR3 comprises 15 residues. The V gene lost 5 bases and the J gene lost 4 bases, with 17 bases spanning the gap. CDR1 and CDR2 (germline): SEHNR, FQNEAQ (reference sequence). Here the CDR3 DNA reads TGTGCCAGCAGCACCGCCGGGACTGGAGGAGAGACCCAGTACTTC. As protein: CASSTAGTGGETQYF.

The chain links TRBV7-2 to TRBJ2-5, with no clear D. The CDR3 is 12 residues long. In germline, CDR1 is SGHTA, CDR2 FQGNSA. The germline V and J ends were trimmed by 6 bases and 2 bases, with 7 bases remaining between them. The chain's CDR3 is CASSQQQETQYF. CDR3 DNA: TGTGCCAGCAGTCAACAACAAGAGACCCAGTACTTC.

This clone showed up just once. V usage is TRBV28 and J usage is TRBJ2-7, with D perhaps matching TRBD1 or TRBD2 (5 bases each). V lost 2 bases to trimming and J lost 0 bases, with 5 bases between them. The CDR3 length is 13 residues. CDR1 and CDR2 from the germline V gene are MDHEN and SYDVKM. The CDR3 DNA reads as TGTGCCAGCAGTTTAGGGACCTCCTACGAGCAGTACTTC. It is translated as CASSLGTSYEQYF.

The V gene is TRBV4-2, the J gene TRBJ1-5, with D perhaps TRBD1 (5 bases). Per germline, CDR1 LGHNA and CDR2 YNFKEQ. V dropped 1 base and J dropped 8 bases, with 15 bases sitting between them. The CDR3 loop spans 15 amino acids. Here the CDR3 reads CASSQAGSGIEPQHF. The CDR3 coding sequence is TGTGCCAGCAGCCAAGCCGGGTCAGGGATTGAGCCCCAGCATTTT.